This paragraph covers one TCR beta chain sequence. Its antigen remains unidentified. Antigen-specific CD4+ T cells expanded by the ViraFEST assay with viral peptide pools were then sequenced. Cells that had been cultured for less than 13 days were the source of isolated CD4+ T cells. All study participants received two doses of BNT162b2 or mRNA-1273 vaccine. Peptides at about 10 ug/ml and IL-2 at about 9.2 IU/ml were added to 2 million or so PBMC per well. The source of the sample is a study of vaccination effects on CD4 cells after COVID-19. Study-wide results and caveats: Few convalescent patients were included, and no early post-infection timepoints were sampled.

The germline CDR1 and CDR2 sequences are MNHEY and SVGAGI. The CDR3 is 15 residues long. V was shortened by 3 bases and J by 8 bases, with 14 bases between the two germline ends. Assay used: immunoSEQ multiplex PCR; TCRdb lists only in-frame clones, some missing. Of tens of thousands of clones in the sample, under 85% were seen once. This chain connects TRBV6-5 to TRBJ1-6; D ambiguous. This sample comprised CD4+ T cells from PBMCs cultured with HCoV-OC43 spike peptides, obtained after COVID-19 vaccination. Regarding subset: HCoV-OC43 spike overlapping peptide pool stimulation. The clonotype comes from a human donor who received a COVID-19 vaccine. The CDR3 loop is CASSYKAPLHSPLHF. CDR3 coding DNA: TGTGCCAGCAGTTATAAGGCCCCTCTTCATTCACCCCTCCACTTT.